The rows below give T cell receptor beta chains drawn from one sample of a study of OX40 agonist ivuxolimab in advanced cancers. The data were produced by immunoSEQ multiplex PCR, yet TCRdb's version contains in-frame clones alone and is incomplete. The sample has about 55,000 clones; approximately 83% are singletons. This specimen consisted of CD4+ or CD8+ T cells sorted from blood, obtained in a trial of the OX40 agonist ivuxolimab. These receptors all come from an adult with an advanced solid tumor such as melanoma, head and neck, liver or kidney cancer. Both conserved end residues are part of each CDR3. D genes are given only for firm matches. The listing skips clone size in some rows; elsewhere it reads once, few, many or a size class.

v_gene	abundance	j_gene	d_gene	CDR3nt	CDR3aa
TRBV4-3	.	TRBJ1-2	.	TGCGCCAGCAGCCAAAGAGTGGTTTCTGGCTACACCTTC	CASSQRVVSGYTF
TRBV29-1	.	TRBJ1-2	.	TGCAGCGTTGAAGGCATGGGCTACACCTTC	CSVEGMGYTF
TRBV27	.	TRBJ1-5	.	TGTGCCAGCATGGGGGGCAGGAGCAATCAGCCCCAGCATTTT	CASMGGRSNQPQHF
TRBV4-1	.	TRBJ1-2	.	TGCGCCAGCAGCCATGGACAAGGCTATGGCTACACCTTC	CASSHGQGYGYTF
TRBV7-9	.	TRBJ2-3	.	TGTGCCAGCATCTTGGGGGTAGGCACAGATACGCAGTATTTT	CASILGVGTDTQYF
TRBV29-1	.	TRBJ2-7	TRBD2	TGCAGCGTTGAAAGAAACCTAGCGGACCTGTCCTACGAGCAGTACTTC	CSVERNLADLSYEQYF
TRBV19	.	TRBJ1-2	TRBD1	TGTGCCAGTAGTATGGTCCCTCCGGGACAGCCTAACTATGGCTACACCTTC	CASSMVPPGQPNYGYTF
TRBV4-1	.	TRBJ1-4	.	TGCGCCAGCAGCCAAGATGAACTGGGAACTAATGAAAAACTGTTTTTT	CASSQDELGTNEKLFF
TRBV13	.	TRBJ2-1	.	TGTGCCAGCAGCTTAGGGTACAATGAGCAGTTCTTC	CASSLGYNEQFF
TRBV7-9	few	TRBJ1-1	.	TGTGCCAGCAGCTTAGAGGACGGCGTACTATTGGAGGCTTTCTTT	CASSLEDGVLLEAFF
TRBV7-9	.	TRBJ1-3	.	TGTGCCAGCAGGGCTGGAGGCGTGGGGAACACCATATATTTT	CASRAGGVGNTIYF
TRBV5-5	.	TRBJ2-7	.	TGTGCCAGCAGCTCACTCACCTACGAGCAGTACTTC	CASSSLTYEQYF
TRBV19	few	TRBJ1-5	.	TGTGCCAGTAGCACGGGGGGGCCGCCCCAGCATTTT	CASSTGGPPQHF
TRBV28	medium-sized	TRBJ2-1	.	TGTGCCAGCAGCGTAATGGACAGTTGGAATGAGCAGTTCTTC	CASSVMDSWNEQFF
TRBV9	.	TRBJ2-3	.	TGTGCCAGCAGCCCACGAAGGGGTGGGGGCACAGATACGCAGTATTTT	CASSPRRGGGTDTQYF
TRBV4-1	.	TRBJ2-7	.	TGCGCCAGCAGCCAAGTTGAAACCTACGAGCAGTACTTC	CASSQVETYEQYF
TRBV19	.	TRBJ1-2	.	TGTGCCAGTGGGACCGAAGACTATGGCTACACCTTC	CASGTEDYGYTF
TRBV6-5	.	TRBJ2-7	.	TGTGCCAGCAGTTCTTCCCACACGGGCGAGCAGTACTTC	CASSSSHTGEQYF
TRBV2	.	TRBJ1-5	TRBD1	TGTGCCAGCAGGGGGGACAGCACCAATCAGCCCCAGCATTTT	CASRGDSTNQPQHF
TRBV4-3	few	TRBJ2-1	TRBD2	TGCGCCAGCAGCCATCGCCCCAGCGGGGGGCCAGGGGATGAGCAGTTCTTC	CASSHRPSGGPGDEQFF
TRBV7-2	.	TRBJ1-1	.	TGTGCCAGCAGCTTAGGGGTGGGGACTGAAGCTTTCTTT	CASSLGVGTEAFF
TRBV5-1	.	TRBJ2-5	TRBD2	TGCGCCAGCAGCCAGGGACTAGTTGGTTTCGAGACCCAGTACTTC	CASSQGLVGFETQYF
TRBV14	.	TRBJ1-1	.	TGTGCCAGCAGCCAAGGGGCAGCCCTCAACACTGAAGCTTTCTTT	CASSQGAALNTEAFF
TRBV5-1	.	TRBJ2-1	.	TGCGCCAGCAGCTTGGTCCTAAACAATGAGCAGTTCTTC	CASSLVLNNEQFF
TRBV11-1	.	TRBJ1-2	.	TGTGCCAGCAGTGCCGAGGGGCCTAACTATGGCTACACCTTC	CASSAEGPNYGYTF
TRBV13	.	TRBJ2-3	.	TGTGCCAGCAGCTCCCCAGACAGCCCTTTTACGCAGTATTTT	CASSSPDSPFTQYF
TRBV6-1	.	TRBJ2-5	.	TGTGCCAGCAGTGGAGCGAGGTCGACCCAGTACTTC	CASSGARSTQYF
TRBV28	.	TRBJ2-7	.	TGTGCCAGCAGTTTCTTGGGCTACGAGCAGTACTTC	CASSFLGYEQYF
TRBV27	.	TRBJ1-1	TRBD1	TGTGCCAGCAGTTTGTATCTTCGCAGGGGGACTGAAGCTTTCTTT	CASSLYLRRGTEAFF
TRBV28	.	TRBJ2-3	.	TGTGCCAGCAGTTCAGGGTTAGAAAATACGCAGTATTTT	CASSSGLENTQYF
TRBV10-3	.	TRBJ2-7	TRBD1	TGTGCCATCAGTGAGTCGGGGACAGGGGGCGGCTACGAGCAGTACTTC	CAISESGTGGGYEQYF
TRBV7-9	.	TRBJ2-7	.	TGTGCCAGCAAACTTCCTTTGGGTGAGCAGTACTTC	CASKLPLGEQYF
TRBV13	.	TRBJ2-7	.	TGTGCCAGCAGCTTAGGTCACAGTTCCTCCTACGAGCAGTACTTC	CASSLGHSSSYEQYF